The rows below give T cell receptor beta chains drawn from one sample of a study of blood T cell repertoires in COVID-19. Repertoires were generated with immunoSEQ multiplex PCR, while TCRdb's copy carries only in-frame clones and drops some. The data show about 180,000 clones, 87% seen once. Material for sequencing was peripheral blood. The receptors were gathered from a woman aged 45 to 65 with acute or convalescent COVID-19. Each CDR3 is given with its conserved first and last residue. Fields, in order: J gene, D gene, clone size, V gene, CDR3 DNA, CDR3 protein. D genes are given only for firm matches. Clone size is given for some rows only: seen once, a few or many times, or a class if the clone is expanded.

TRBJ1-3 NA NA TRBV5-1 TGCGCCAGCAGCTTGGGGCAGGCCTCTGGAAACACCATATATTTT CASSLGQASGNTIYF
TRBJ1-1 TRBD1 NA TRBV27 TGTGCCACCGCCCGGGACAGGGCCACTGAAGCTTTCTTT CATARDRATEAFF
TRBJ1-2 NA NA TRBV27 TGTGCCAGCAGTTTAAACGGGAAAACCTATGGCTACACCTTC CASSLNGKTYGYTF
TRBJ1-2 NA few TRBV27 TGTGCCAGCAGTTATAGCACTAACTATGGCTACACCTTC CASSYSTNYGYTF
TRBJ1-1 TRBD1 NA TRBV7-9 TGTGCCAGCAGCCGGGGACAGGGCGGCACTGAAGCTTTCTTT CASSRGQGGTEAFF
TRBJ1-1 TRBD1 NA TRBV5-1 TGCGCCAGCAGCCCGAGGACAGGGCTTATGAACACTGAAGCTTTCTTT CASSPRTGLMNTEAFF
TRBJ1-1 TRBD1 NA TRBV10-3 TGTGCCATCAGACGATCACAGGGGGCAGTCACTGAAGCTTTCTTT CAIRRSQGAVTEAFF
TRBJ1-5 TRBD1 once TRBV5-1 TGCGCCAGCAGCTTGGACGGACAGGGTGTTCAGCCCCAGCATTTT CASSLDGQGVQPQHF
TRBJ2-1 TRBD2 once TRBV4-3 TGCGCCAGCAGCCAAGATCTAATAGCGGGAACCTATGAGCAGTTCTTC CASSQDLIAGTYEQFF
TRBJ2-7 NA NA TRBV11-3 TGTGCCAGCAGCTTAGATTTCGGAGCCTACGAGCAGTACTTC CASSLDFGAYEQYF
TRBJ1-2 TRBD1 NA TRBV19 TGTGCCAGTTGTAACAGGGGGTGGAACTATGGCTACACCTTC CASCNRGWNYGYTF
TRBJ2-1 NA NA TRBV9 TGTGCCAGCAGCGCCCAGAATGAGCAGTTCTTC CASSAQNEQFF
TRBJ1-2 TRBD1 NA TRBV6-5 TGTGCCAGCACCGACAGGGTCTATGGCTACACCTTC CASTDRVYGYTF
TRBJ1-5 TRBD1 NA TRBV19 TGTGCCAGTAGTCCAACGGGGGACAGGGCGGTAAATCAGCCCCAGCATTTT CASSPTGDRAVNQPQHF
TRBJ2-1 TRBD2 NA TRBV11-3 TGTCCCCGCCGCTTCGGCGGGGGGGCCGGGGGGCCCTACAATGAGCAGTTCTTC CPRRFGGGAGGPYNEQFF
TRBJ1-5 TRBD1 once TRBV10-3 TGTGCCATCTCCGGGACAGGGGGTCAGCCCCAGCATTTT CAISGTGGQPQHF
TRBJ2-2 TRBD2 once TRBV5-1 TGCGCCAGCAGGCCTAGCGGGACAGAAGCCGGGTTTTTT CASRPSGTEAGFF
TRBJ1-1 TRBD1 NA TRBV5-1 TGCGCCAGCAGCTTGGCAGGGGGCGTCACTGAAGCTTTCTTT CASSLAGGVTEAFF
TRBJ1-5 NA NA TRBV4-1 TGCGCCAGCAGCCAACCAGGGAATCAGCCCCAGCATTTT CASSQPGNQPQHF
TRBJ2-7 TRBD2 NA TRBV10-3 TGTGCCATCAGTGAGTCGGGGGGGATCTCCTACGAGCAGTACTTC CAISESGGISYEQYF
TRBJ2-1 TRBD2 NA TRBV10-3 TGTGCCATCAGGACCAGCGGGAGCTTGTACAATGAGCAGTTCTTC CAIRTSGSLYNEQFF
TRBJ1-5 TRBD1 NA TRBV2 TGTGCCAGCAGTGGCGGACAGGGCAATCAGCCCCAGCATTTT CASSGGQGNQPQHF
TRBJ2-3 TRBD2 NA TRBV7-2 TGTGCCAGCAGCCTTCTAGCGGGGGTCTACACAGATACGCAGTATTTT CASSLLAGVYTDTQYF
TRBJ2-2 NA NA TRBV9 TGTGCCAGCAGCGTAGCAGGGGGGTCGAACACCGGGGAGCTGTTTTTT CASSVAGGSNTGELFF
TRBJ1-4 NA NA TRBV11-2 TGTGCCAGCAGCTTACTCGGTCACGGACTGTTTTTT CASSLLGHGLFF
TRBJ1-6 NA NA TRBV7-9 TGTGCCAGCAGCTTCTCACGGGGGATAAGATCACCCCTCCACTTT CASSFSRGIRSPLHF
TRBJ1-1 TRBD1 NA TRBV7-2 TGTGCCAGCAGCTTAAACCCAGGGGGCGCCGGCACTGAAGCTTTCTTT CASSLNPGGAGTEAFF
TRBJ1-2 NA NA TRBV19 TGTTCCAGTACTTTTAAGTCCCTCGGGAAGGGTAGGGTTGGCTACACCTTC CSSTFKSLGKGRVGYTF
TRBJ1-1 NA NA TRBV20-1 TGCAGTGCTAGGGGTAGGCTCGGGGCTTTCTTT CSARGRLGAFF
TRBJ2-7 TRBD1 NA TRBV18 TGTGCCAGCTCAGGACCGGGACAGGGAGGCTACGAGCAGTACTTC CASSGPGQGGYEQYF
TRBJ1-4 NA NA TRBV6-5 TGTGCCAGCACCCGTTACCGGACAGAAAATGAAAAACTGTTTTTT CASTRYRTENEKLFF
TRBJ2-1 TRBD2 NA TRBV15 TGTGCCACCAGCAGACAATACACTAGCGGGGCCGACAATGAGCAGTTCTTC CATSRQYTSGADNEQFF
TRBJ2-3 NA NA TRBV29-1 TGCAGCTCTGAGGGGGGGTCCGATACGCAGTATTTT CSSEGGSDTQYF
TRBJ1-1 TRBD1 NA TRBV11-3 TGTGCCAGCAGCGCCGGACAGGGAAGCACTGAAGCTTTCTTT CASSAGQGSTEAFF
TRBJ1-2 TRBD1 NA TRBV6-2/TRBV6-3 TGTGCCAGCAGTTACTCGAACCTTGGGACAGATAACTATGGCTACACCTTC CASSYSNLGTDNYGYTF
TRBJ1-2 NA NA TRBV6-1 TGTGCCAGCAGTGAAAGGGGAAGTGGCTACACCTTC CASSERGSGYTF
TRBJ2-7 TRBD1 once TRBV7-2 TGTGCCAGCAGCCCAGGGGGCAGCTACGAGCAGTACTTC CASSPGGSYEQYF
TRBJ1-2 TRBD1 NA TRBV7-2 TGTGCCAGCAGCTTAGTCGGGACAGGGAGTCGTGCCTATGGCTACACCTTC CASSLVGTGSRAYGYTF
TRBJ2-5 NA NA TRBV2 TGTGCCAGCAGTGAAGCGGGACGGGAGGAGACCCAGTACTTC CASSEAGREETQYF
TRBJ2-1 TRBD2 NA TRBV14 TGTGCCAGCAGCCAAGGGCGCGGGTTAGCGGGTTACTCCTACAATGAGCAGTTCTTC CASSQGRGLAGYSYNEQFF
TRBJ1-2 TRBD1 NA TRBV9 TGTGCCAGCAGCAATAAGGGGGACAGGGTGAGCTATGGCTACACCTTC CASSNKGDRVSYGYTF
TRBJ1-1 NA few TRBV12-3/TRBV12-4 TGTGCCAGCAGTCCTCGGGTGGCTGAAGCTTTCTTT CASSPRVAEAFF
TRBJ1-5 TRBD1 NA TRBV24-1 TGTGCCACGAACAGGGGTCCCAATCAGCCCCAGCATTTT CATNRGPNQPQHF
TRBJ1-1 NA NA TRBV11-2 TGTGCCAGCAGCTTAGCGCACGGGGGGGCTTCTGAAGCTTTCTTT CASSLAHGGASEAFF
TRBJ1-3 NA NA TRBV18 TGTGCCAGCTCACCACCGCAGGGGCTCTCTGGAAACACCATATATTTT CASSPPQGLSGNTIYF